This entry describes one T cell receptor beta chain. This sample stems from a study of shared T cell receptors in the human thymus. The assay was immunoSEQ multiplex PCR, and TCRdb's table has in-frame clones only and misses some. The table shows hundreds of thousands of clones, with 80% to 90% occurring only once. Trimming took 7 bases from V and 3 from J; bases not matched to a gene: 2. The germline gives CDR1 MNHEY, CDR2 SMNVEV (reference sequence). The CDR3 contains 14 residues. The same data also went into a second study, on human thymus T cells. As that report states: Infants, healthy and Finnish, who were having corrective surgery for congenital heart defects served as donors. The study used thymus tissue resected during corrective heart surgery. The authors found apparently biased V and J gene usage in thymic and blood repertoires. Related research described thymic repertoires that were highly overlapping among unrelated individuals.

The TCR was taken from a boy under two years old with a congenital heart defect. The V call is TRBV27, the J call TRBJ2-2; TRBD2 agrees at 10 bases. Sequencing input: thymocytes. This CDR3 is CASKRGGYTGELFF. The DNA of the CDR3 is TGTGCCAGCAAGCGGGGGGGGTACACCGGGGAGCTGTTTTTT.